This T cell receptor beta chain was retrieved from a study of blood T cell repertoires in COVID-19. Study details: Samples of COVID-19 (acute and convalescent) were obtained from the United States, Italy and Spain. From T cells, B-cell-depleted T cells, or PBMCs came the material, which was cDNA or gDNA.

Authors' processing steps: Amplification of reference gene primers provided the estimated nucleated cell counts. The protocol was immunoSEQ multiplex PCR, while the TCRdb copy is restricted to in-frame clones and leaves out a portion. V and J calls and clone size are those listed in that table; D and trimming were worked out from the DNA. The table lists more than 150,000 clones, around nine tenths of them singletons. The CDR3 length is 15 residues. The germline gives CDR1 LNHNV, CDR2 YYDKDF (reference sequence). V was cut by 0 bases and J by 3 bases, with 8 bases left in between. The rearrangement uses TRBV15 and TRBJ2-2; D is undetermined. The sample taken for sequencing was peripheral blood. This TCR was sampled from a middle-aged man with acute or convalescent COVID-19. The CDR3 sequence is CATSRDLVDTGELFF. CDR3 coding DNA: TGTGCCACCAGCAGAGATCTAGTGGACACCGGGGAGCTGTTTTTT. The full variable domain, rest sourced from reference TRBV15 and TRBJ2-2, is DAMVIQNPRYQVTQFGKPVTLSCSQTLNHNVMYWYQQKSSQAPKLLFHYYDKDFNNEADTPDNFQSRRPNTSFCFLDIRSPGLGDTAMYLCATSRDLVDTGELFFGEGSRLTVL.